Below, one T cell receptor (beta chain) is given with its context. Its antigen is undetermined. Each CDR3 protein gets one entry after TCRdb re-called the RACE reads with MiXCR. Of approximately 320,000 distinct CDR3 sequences in the sample, about 5% were seen once. Time point reported: pre-sensitization, week 0. Treatment in this sample: therapeutic diphenylcyclopropenone sensitization with weekly scalp DPC. These data are taken from a study of human T cells and chemical hapten exposure. Findings of the study overall: Expanded TCRs produced significantly more large CDR3 similarity clusters than controls did.

Between the trimmed V and J ends, which lost 6 bases and 2 bases, there was a span of 8 bases. The CDR3 length is 14 residues. Germline V lookup: CDR1 MNHNS, CDR2 SASEGT. V usage is TRBV6-1 and J usage is TRBJ1-6; no definite D call. This TCR came from a woman aged 18-29 years with alopecia areata. Some clones in this sample may be carry-over from other donors' samples. This material consisted of whole blood, taken in connection with sensitization to the hapten diphenylcyclopropenone (DPC). The CDR3 here is CASRLITYNSPLHF. The CDR3 DNA is TGTGCCAGCAGGTTAATAACCTATAATTCACCCCTCCACTTT.